This T cell receptor (beta chain) was sequenced in a study of blood T cell repertoires in COVID-19 (dated by TCRdb to the early 2020s). Study-wide context: The collaborator samples originated in the United States, Italy and Spain and spanned the acute and convalescent phases of COVID-19. The prospective study material was composed of cDNA or gDNA derived from T cells, B-cell-depleted T cells, or PBMCs. Subjects who had been exposed to COVID-19, were actively infected with it, or had recovered from it provided the deeply sampled blood TCRbeta repertoires that made up the dataset. The repertoires were released in a freely available public database meant as a resource for research on the immune response to SARS-CoV-2. The samples were drawn from two sources: the first 160 participants of the ongoing ImmuneRACE study, and fewer than 1,500 subjects contributed by 6 global collaborators. Sample metadata almost always included a de-identified subject ID, COVID-19 status, age in years and sex. Where available, HLA class I and class II types were taken from metadata supplied by the sample provider and were not determined by assay-based typing. Findings and caveats that apply to the study as a whole: The amount of clinical and demographic metadata varied by source and participant and was provided uncurated.

In Seattle, one collaborating source enrolled patients while the infection was active and tracked those patients longitudinally over the course of disease. Whole blood was collected in K2EDTA tubes by collaborating institutions according to the institutions' own protocols. Collaborator samples were shipped for TCRbeta analysis as frozen whole blood, isolated PBMCs, or DNA extracted from either sample type. From its cysteine to its phenylalanine, the CDR3 spans 13 amino acids. The kept DNA is CDR3 alone, 39 bases in frame from the first base. The V and J ends are trimmed by 5 bases and 5 bases, leaving 12 bases between them. CDR1 is given as SGHTA and CDR2 as FQGTGA, both from the germline V gene. In the case of this clone: What antigen it recognizes has not been identified. There are no base qualities to consult, and no much larger clone falls within one base.

The immunoSEQ Assay, a bias-controlled multiplex PCR, was used to amplify TCRbeta CDR3 regions from genomic DNA. The authors processed their data as follows. Nucleated cell counts per sample were estimated from amplification of reference gene primers within the assay. To quantify the absolute abundance of each unique TCRbeta CDR3 rearrangement, sequence reads were collapsed and filtered. For each sample, productive Simpson clonality was calculated as the square root of Simpson's diversity index across productive rearrangements. TCRdb took over this immuneACCESS table, retaining in-frame rearrangements with V and J assigned. Such tables are incomplete; in checked studies, under half of the missing clones stem from an unresolved V gene, and the remainder is unexplained. D and trimming come from the DNA, and the V and J calls and clone size come from that table. Present in this sample are some 130,000 clones, roughly 90% of which were seen just once. The ten largest clones represent less than 5.5% of the sample.

The clonotype was recovered from a man aged 55 to 70 with COVID-19, enrolled during active disease. Sequencing was carried out using peripheral blood. Recombination connected TRBV7-3 to TRBJ2-5, and the D gene may be TRBD1, 6 bases matching. The encoded CDR3 is CASSPSGEETQYF. At the DNA level, the sequence is TGTGCCAGCAGCCCTTCAGGGGAGGAGACCCAGTACTTC.